This TCR beta chain was retrieved from a study of radiation and T cells in renal cell carcinoma. Turning to this clone: The target antigen is unknown.

Time point of the sample: blood 2 weeks post-SBRT. Treatment denoted: 15 Gy SBRT to primary tumor, nephrectomy 4 weeks later. Study-level results: Baseline intratumoral clonotype presence is unknown without pretreatment biopsies.

This CDR3 contains 15 residues. The germline V gene encodes CDR1 MNHNS and CDR2 SASEGT. The table came from immunoSEQ multiplex PCR; TCRdb's copy has only in-frame clones and leaves some out. The table records roughly 120,000 clones, more than 80% of them present only once. This specimen was blood, taken from a patient whose treatment included radiotherapy and nephrectomy. This clonotype originated in a woman aged 60 to 75 with renal cell carcinoma. The gene calls are TRBV6-1 and TRBJ2-5; weak D call: TRBD1 (5 bases). The last part of the DNA fits TRBJ2-7 better; the J call may be wrong. DNA for the CDR3: TGTGCCAGCAGTGAGCCCGGACACATGAGTTACGAGCAGTACTTC. Its translation: CASSEPGHMSYEQYF.